This T cell receptor (beta chain) was documented in a study of blood T cell repertoires in COVID-19. Overall study: Italy, Spain and the United States were the sources of the convalescent and acute COVID-19 samples.

In the original workflow: The authors estimated nucleated cell counts from reference gene primer amplification. Sequencing used immunoSEQ multiplex PCR; TCRdb keeps in-frame clones, though not all of them. That table supplies the V and J calls and clone size; D and trimming were determined from the DNA. The table has roughly 180,000 clones, about 83% seen once. Trimming took off 2 bases at V and 4 bases at J, with 14 bases between the two ends. The V gene's germline CDR1 is MNHEY and CDR2 SVGEGT. This CDR3 is built from 15 residues. This sequence was found in a man between 35 and 55 years old who had recovered from COVID-19. Material for sequencing was peripheral blood. The rearrangement joins TRBV6-2 or TRBV6-3 to TRBJ1-2; the D gene is possibly TRBD1 (6 bases). CDR3 DNA sequence: TGTGCCAGCAGTTACCCGGGGGGCGCTAGCTATGGCTACACCTTC. It translates to CASSYPGGASYGYTF.